This T cell receptor beta chain was sequenced for a study of human T cells and chemical hapten exposure. Study context: Read at 6 days, the patch tests placed 0.01% DPC on the upper back.

CDR3 length equals 12 residues. CDR1 and CDR2 from the germline V gene are MNHNY and SVGAGI (reference sequence). Trimming left V 2 bases short and J 7 bases short, with 5 bases between. Unique molecular identifiers were linked by the library to individual cDNA molecules. TCRdb passed the RACE reads through MiXCR, listing each CDR3 protein once. The repertoire consists of approximately 110,000 distinct CDR3 sequences, with around 10% occurring once and the leading ten covering 3% to 4%. As for time point: patch test 1, 2 weeks after DPC sensitization. Treatment noted: therapeutic diphenylcyclopropenone sensitization with weekly scalp DPC.

The TCR was taken from a woman between 35 and 50 years old with alopecia areata. Some clones in this sample may be carry-over from other donors' samples. J is TRBJ1-4 and V is TRBV6-6; unclear D gene. This specimen consisted of whole blood, obtained in connection with sensitization to the hapten diphenylcyclopropenone (DPC). CDR3 amino acids: CASSYGFEKLFF. CDR3 sequence (DNA): TGTGCCAGCAGTTACGGGTTTGAAAAACTGTTTTTT.